This TCR beta chain stems from a study of blood T cell repertoires in COVID-19. Methods used by the authors: Amplification from reference gene primers served as the basis for estimated nucleated cell counts. The data were produced by immunoSEQ multiplex PCR, yet TCRdb's version contains in-frame clones alone and is incomplete. The DNA was the basis for D and trimming; V, J and clone size are from that table. The data hold a few hundred thousand clones, with about 90% observed a single time. CDR3 length equals 15 residues. The V gene's germline CDR1 is MDHEN and CDR2 SYDVKM. The ends lost 6 bases at V and 3 bases at J; junction bases unmatched: 8. Participants were aged 18 to 89 years from around 26 US areas.

The chain links TRBV28 to TRBJ2-1; TRBD1 matches at 7 bases. Sequenced input: PBMCs or T cells enriched from blood (not recorded which). The TCR was taken from a woman between 25 and 40 years old who had recovered from COVID-19. Here the CDR3 DNA reads TGTGCCAGCAGAGCCGGGACAGCTCACTACAATGAGCAGTTCTTC. Amino acids: CASRAGTAHYNEQFF.